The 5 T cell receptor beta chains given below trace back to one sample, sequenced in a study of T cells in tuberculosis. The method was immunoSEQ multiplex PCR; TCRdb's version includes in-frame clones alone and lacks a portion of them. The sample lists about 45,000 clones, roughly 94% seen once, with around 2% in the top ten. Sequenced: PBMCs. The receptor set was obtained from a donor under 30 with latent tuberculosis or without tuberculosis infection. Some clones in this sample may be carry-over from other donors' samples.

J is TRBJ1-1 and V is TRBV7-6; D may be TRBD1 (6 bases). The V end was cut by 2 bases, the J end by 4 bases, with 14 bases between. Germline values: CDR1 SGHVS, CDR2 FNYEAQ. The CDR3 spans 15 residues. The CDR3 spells CASSLTSGEGTEAFF. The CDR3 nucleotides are TGTGCCAGCAGCTTAACCTCAGGGGAAGGCACTGAAGCTTTCTTT.

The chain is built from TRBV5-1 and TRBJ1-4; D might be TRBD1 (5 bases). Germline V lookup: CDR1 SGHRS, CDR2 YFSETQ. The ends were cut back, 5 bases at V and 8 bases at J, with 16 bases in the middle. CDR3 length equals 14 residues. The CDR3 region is CASSEGLRDEKLFF. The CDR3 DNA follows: TGCGCCAGCAGTGAGGGACTACGGGACGAAAAACTGTTTTTT.

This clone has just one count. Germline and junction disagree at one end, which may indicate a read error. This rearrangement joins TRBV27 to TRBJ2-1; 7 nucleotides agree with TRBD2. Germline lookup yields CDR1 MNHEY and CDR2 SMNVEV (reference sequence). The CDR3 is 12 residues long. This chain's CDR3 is CASGDFYNEQFF. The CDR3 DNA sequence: TGCGCTAGCGGAGACTTTTACAATGAGCAGTTCTTC.

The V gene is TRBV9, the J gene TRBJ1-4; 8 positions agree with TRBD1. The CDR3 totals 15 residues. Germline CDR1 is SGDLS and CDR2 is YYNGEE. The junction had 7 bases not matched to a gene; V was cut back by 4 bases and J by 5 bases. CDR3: CASSPGTGYNEKLFF. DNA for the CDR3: TGTGCCAGCAGCCCAGGGACAGGATACAATGAAAAACTGTTTTTT.

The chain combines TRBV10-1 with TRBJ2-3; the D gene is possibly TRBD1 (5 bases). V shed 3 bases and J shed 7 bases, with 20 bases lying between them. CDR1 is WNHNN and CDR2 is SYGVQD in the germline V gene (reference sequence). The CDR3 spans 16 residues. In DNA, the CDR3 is TGCGCCAGCAGTGAATCGAGGACACTGAGCCCGAATACGCAGTATTTT. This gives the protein CASSESRTLSPNTQYF.